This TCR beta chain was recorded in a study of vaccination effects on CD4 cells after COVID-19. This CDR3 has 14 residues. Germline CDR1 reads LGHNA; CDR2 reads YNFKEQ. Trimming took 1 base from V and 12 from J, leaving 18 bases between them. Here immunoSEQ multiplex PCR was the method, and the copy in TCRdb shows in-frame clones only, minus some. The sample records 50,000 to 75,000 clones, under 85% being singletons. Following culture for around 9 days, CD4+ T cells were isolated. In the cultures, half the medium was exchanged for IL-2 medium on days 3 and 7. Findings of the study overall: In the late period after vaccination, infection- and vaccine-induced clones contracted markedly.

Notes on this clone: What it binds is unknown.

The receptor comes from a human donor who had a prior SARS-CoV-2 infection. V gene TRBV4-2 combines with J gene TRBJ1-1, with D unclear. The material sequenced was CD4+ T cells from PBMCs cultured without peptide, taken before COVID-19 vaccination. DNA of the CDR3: TGTGCCAGCAGCCAAGTCTCACGGGGTCTTAGGACTTTCTTT. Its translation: CASSQVSRGLRTFF.